A single sample is the source of the 13 T cell receptor beta chains below, sequenced in a study of blood T cell repertoires in COVID-19. The assay was immunoSEQ multiplex PCR, and TCRdb's table has in-frame clones only and misses some. This table holds roughly 90,000 clones, just under 85% found once. Sample: peripheral blood. The source of these receptors is a man over 45 with acute or convalescent COVID-19.

CDR3 DNA sequence: TGTGCCAGCAGTTACTCGGGGGGGACAAGCAATGAGCAGTTCTTC. This gives the protein CASSYSGGTSNEQFF. This chain uses TRBV6-5 with TRBJ2-1; D might be TRBD2 (7 bases). Germline CDR1 is MNHEY and CDR2 is SVGAGI. V was cut by 0 bases and J by 6 bases, with 12 bases left in between. This CDR3 contains 15 residues.

A single count supports this clone. The genes are TRBV5-1 and TRBJ2-3; D ambiguous. Germline CDR1 and CDR2: SGHRS and YFSETQ. CDR3 length: 15 residues. V was cut by 1 base and J by 3 bases, with 12 bases left in between. The CDR3 region has the DNA TGCGCCAGCAGCTTGACTAACCCTCAGACAGATACGCAGTATTTT. Its protein is CASSLTNPQTDTQYF.

V is TRBV11-2 and J is TRBJ1-1; tentatively, D is TRBD1 (6 bases). Between the trimmed V and J ends, which lost 1 base and 0 bases, there was a span of 15 bases. The CDR3 is 17 amino acids. Germline V CDR1 and CDR2: SGHAT, FQNNGV. CDR3 in amino acids: CASSLVGIGQLNTEAFF. CDR3 DNA: TGTGCCAGCAGCTTAGTAGGTATAGGACAGCTGAACACTGAAGCTTTCTTT.

The CDR3, as DNA: TGTGCCACCAGCAGAGATCTCCGAGGGAACCAAGAGACCCAGTACTTC. Encoded protein: CATSRDLRGNQETQYF. The genes are TRBV15 and TRBJ2-5; D might be TRBD2 (5 bases). The CDR3 sequence is 16 residues long. Between the trimmed V and J ends, which lost 0 bases and 0 bases, there was a span of 11 bases. Germline CDR1 and CDR2: LNHNV and YYDKDF (reference sequence).

The chain recombines TRBV7-9 with TRBJ2-2, with TRBD2 matching 11 bases. Germline V gives CDR1 SEHNR, CDR2 FQNEAQ (reference sequence). Losses at the gene ends were 5 bases for V and 1 base for J; bases not matched to a gene: 0. The CDR3 has 15 amino acids. CDR3 in DNA: TGTGCCAGCAGCACTAGCGGGAGGAACACCGGGGAGCTGTTTTTT. Amino acid sequence: CASSTSGRNTGELFF.

This clone was picked up a small number of times. The J gene is TRBJ2-7, the V gene TRBV6-4, with D possibly TRBD1 on 6 matching bases. CDR3 length: 12 amino acids. The V and J ends lost 5 bases and 9 bases respectively, with 14 bases between them. Germline CDR1 reads MRHNA; CDR2 reads SNTAGT. Here the CDR3 DNA reads TGTGCCAGCAGTAGGACAGTACGCGGGCAGTACTTC. Its translation is CASSRTVRGQYF.

In this sample, this clone turned up a few times. The V gene is TRBV4-2, the J gene TRBJ2-5; a weak D match, TRBD1 (5 bases). Germline V gives CDR1 LGHNA, CDR2 YNFKEQ. The CDR3 has 13 residues. V was pared by 0 bases and J by 9 bases, with 11 bases between. For the CDR3, the DNA is TGTGCCAGCAGCCAAGATCAGGGCTATGCCCAGTACTTC. It translates to CASSQDQGYAQYF.

The chain combines TRBV12-3 or TRBV12-4 with TRBJ1-4; D may be TRBD1 (5 bases). V was trimmed by 4 bases and J by 5 bases, leaving 8 bases between them. This CDR3 comprises 13 residues. The CDR3 coding sequence is TGTGCCAGCAGTTGGGGACTGAATGAAAAACTGTTTTTT. Translated, it gives CASSWGLNEKLFF.

In its sample, this clone was seen once. V gene TRBV7-6 combines with J gene TRBJ1-2; perhaps TRBD1 as D (6 bases). Germline CDR1 SGHVS, CDR2 FNYEAQ. CDR3 length: 14 residues. The V end lost 4 bases, the J end lost 2 bases, and 11 bases lay between the germline ends. The CDR3 sequence: CASSSGQFNYGYTF. In DNA form, the CDR3 reads TGTGCCAGCAGCTCAGGACAGTTCAACTATGGCTACACCTTC.

The V and J genes are TRBV5-4 and TRBJ1-4, with 8 bases identical to TRBD1. CDR1 is SGHNT and CDR2 is YYREEE in the germline V gene (reference sequence). The length of the CDR3 is 16 residues. The junction had 5 bases not matched to a gene; V was cut back by 4 bases and J by 0 bases. CDR3 region: CASSAEQGATNEKLFF. Written as DNA, the CDR3 is TGTGCCAGCAGCGCAGAACAGGGGGCAACTAATGAAAAACTGTTTTTT.

This chain links TRBV19 with TRBJ1-1; TRBD1 agrees at 8 bases. Germline V lookup: CDR1 LNHDA, CDR2 SQIVND (reference sequence). The CDR3 runs 13 residues. Unmatched junction bases numbered 7, after V lost 4 bases and J lost 9 bases. In nucleotides, the CDR3 is TGTGCCAGTAGTACGACAAGACAGGGGCAAGCTTTCTTT. Residues: CASSTTRQGQAFF.

The V and J genes are TRBV6-5 and TRBJ1-4; 7 positions agree with TRBD1. This CDR3 has 14 amino acids. Per germline, CDR1 MNHEY and CDR2 SVGAGI. J gave up 6 bases and V 5 bases, and 6 bases lay outside the gene matches. CDR3 DNA: TGTGCCAGCAGTCGGACAGGCAGCGATGAAAAACTGTTTTTT. It is translated as CASSRTGSDEKLFF.

The chain is built from TRBV6-5 and TRBJ1-2; no reliable D call. V dropped 2 bases and J dropped 7 bases, with 17 bases sitting between them. The CDR3 has 15 residues. The germline gives CDR1 MNHEY, CDR2 SVGAGI. This chain's CDR3 is CASSYQGGSLSGYTF. The CDR3 DNA follows: TGTGCCAGCAGTTACCAAGGCGGGAGTTTGTCTGGCTACACCTTC.